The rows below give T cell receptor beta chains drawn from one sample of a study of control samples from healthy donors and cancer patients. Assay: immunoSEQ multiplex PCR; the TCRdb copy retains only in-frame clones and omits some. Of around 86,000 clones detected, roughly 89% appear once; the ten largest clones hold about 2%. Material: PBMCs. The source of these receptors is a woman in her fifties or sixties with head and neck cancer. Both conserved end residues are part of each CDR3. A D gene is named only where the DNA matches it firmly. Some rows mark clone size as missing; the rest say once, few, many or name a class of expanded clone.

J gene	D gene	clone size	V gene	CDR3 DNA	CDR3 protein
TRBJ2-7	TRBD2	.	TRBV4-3	TGCGCCAGCAGCCAAGAGTTAAGCGGGAGCCTTCCCTACGAGCAGTACTTC	CASSQELSGSLPYEQYF
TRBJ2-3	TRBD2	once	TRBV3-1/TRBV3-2	TGTGCCAGCAGGCGAGGACTAGCGGACACAGATACGCAGTATTTT	CASRRGLADTDTQYF
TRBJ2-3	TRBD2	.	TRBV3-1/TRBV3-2	TGTGCCAGCAGCCTTCAGGGTCTAGCGGGAGGGAGCACAGATACGCAGTATTTT	CASSLQGLAGGSTDTQYF
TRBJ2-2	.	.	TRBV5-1	TGCGCCAGCAGCTTGATGGGACAAGCGAACACCGGGGAGCTGTTTTTT	CASSLMGQANTGELFF
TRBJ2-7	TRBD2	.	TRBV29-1	TGCAGCGTTGACCCGACTAGCGGGAGGGTTTACGAGCAGTACTTC	CSVDPTSGRVYEQYF
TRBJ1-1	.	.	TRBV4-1	TGCGCCAGCAGCCAAGCCATGGGGGGAAGGGGGACTGAAGCTTTCTTT	CASSQAMGGRGTEAFF
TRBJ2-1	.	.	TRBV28	TGTGCCAGCAGTTTAGGGGCGCCCCGGGATAGTGAGCAGTTCTTC	CASSLGAPRDSEQFF
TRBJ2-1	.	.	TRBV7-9	TGTGCTCCCGAACCCGTTAATGAGCAGTTCTTC	CAPEPVNEQFF
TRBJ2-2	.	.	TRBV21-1	TGTGCCAGCCGGGACAGAAGGAACACCGGGGAGCTGTTTTTT	CASRDRRNTGELFF
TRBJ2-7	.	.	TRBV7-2	TGTGCCAGCAGCCCCCAGGCCTACGAGCAGTACTTC	CASSPQAYEQYF
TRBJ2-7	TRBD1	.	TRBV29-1	TGCAGCGTTTCGACAGGGTTCTACGAGCAGTACTTC	CSVSTGFYEQYF
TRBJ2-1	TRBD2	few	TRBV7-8	TGTGCCAGCAGCTTAGTCTTGGGACTATACTACAATGAGCAGTTCTTC	CASSLVLGLYYNEQFF
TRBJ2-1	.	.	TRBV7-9	TGTGCCAGCAGCCCCCGGACGTACAATGAGCAGTTCTTC	CASSPRTYNEQFF
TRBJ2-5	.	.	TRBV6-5	TGTGCCAGCAGTTACTCGTGGGGAGGCGAGACCCAGTACTTC	CASSYSWGGETQYF
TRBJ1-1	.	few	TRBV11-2	TGTGCCAGCAGCTTGACCGACAGAATGAACACTGAAGCTTTCTTT	CASSLTDRMNTEAFF
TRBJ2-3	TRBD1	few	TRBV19	TGTGCCAGTAGTATGGGTCAGGGGGCAGATACGCAGTATTTT	CASSMGQGADTQYF
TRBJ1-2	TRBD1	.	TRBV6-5	TGTGCCAGCAGGCGTCCGGGACAGGGGGTTTATGGCTACACCTTC	CASRRPGQGVYGYTF
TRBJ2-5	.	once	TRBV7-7	TGTGCCAGCAGCATAGACAGCCAAGAGACCCAGTACTTC	CASSIDSQETQYF
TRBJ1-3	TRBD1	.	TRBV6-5	TGTGCCAGCAGTCGGACAGGGGCTGGAAACACCATATATTTT	CASSRTGAGNTIYF
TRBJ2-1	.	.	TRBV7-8	TGTGCCAGCAGCTTCGAAGGGACTCACAATGAGCAGTTCTTC	CASSFEGTHNEQFF
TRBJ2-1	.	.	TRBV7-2	TGTGCCAGCAGCTTGATGCGGCAGTACAATGAGCAGTTCTTC	CASSLMRQYNEQFF
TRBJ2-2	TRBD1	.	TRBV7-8	TGTGCCAGCAGCTTAGCGTTGACAGGGGCGCACACCGGGGAGCTGTTTTTT	CASSLALTGAHTGELFF
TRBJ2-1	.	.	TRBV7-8	TGTGCCAGCACTGGGGGAGCCTACAATGAGCAGTTCTTC	CASTGGAYNEQFF
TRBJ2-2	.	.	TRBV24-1	TGTGCCACCAGTGGTCGGGACTCGAGCCCTTTGAGCACCGGGGAGCTGTTTTTT	CATSGRDSSPLSTGELFF
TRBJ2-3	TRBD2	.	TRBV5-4	TGTGCCAGCAGCCAGCGGGAGGGTGGGGGAGATACGCAGTATTTT	CASSQREGGGDTQYF
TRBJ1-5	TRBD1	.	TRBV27	TGTGCCAGCAGTTCCGACAGGGGCCAGCCCCAGCATTTT	CASSSDRGQPQHF
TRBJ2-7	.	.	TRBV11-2	TGTGCCAGCAGCTTAAACTCCCTGGGGGAGCAGTACTTC	CASSLNSLGEQYF
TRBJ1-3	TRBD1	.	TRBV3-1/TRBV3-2	TGTGCCAGCAGCCAGACAGGGAGTGGAAACACCATATATTTT	CASSQTGSGNTIYF
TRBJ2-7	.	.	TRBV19	TGTGCCAGTAGTATAGATGGCGGGCCGGACGAGCAGTACTTC	CASSIDGGPDEQYF
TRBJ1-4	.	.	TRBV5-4	TGTGCCAGCAGCTCCCAGAGGGCTGGTGAAAAACTGTTTTTT	CASSSQRAGEKLFF
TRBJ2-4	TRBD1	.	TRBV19	TGTGCCAGTAGTATGAGACAGGGTCTAGCCAAAAACATTCAGTACTTC	CASSMRQGLAKNIQYF
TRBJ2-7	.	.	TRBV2	TGTGCCAGCAGAGCCGATCAATTCTACGAGCAGTACTTC	CASRADQFYEQYF
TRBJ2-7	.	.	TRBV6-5	TGTGCCAGCAGTTACGGGCACTCCTACGAGCAGTACTTC	CASSYGHSYEQYF
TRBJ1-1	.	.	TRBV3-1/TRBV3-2	TGTGCCAGCAGCCAAGCCTCTGAAGCTTTCTTT	CASSQASEAFF
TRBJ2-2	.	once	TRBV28	TGTGCCAGCAGTTTACCCAGGGCCACCGGGGAGCTGTTTTTT	CASSLPRATGELFF
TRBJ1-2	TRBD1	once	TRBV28	TGTGCCAGCAGTTTGGGGGGACAGGGGGCAAGCTACACCTTC	CASSLGGQGASYTF
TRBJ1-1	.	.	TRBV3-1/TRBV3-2	TGTGCCAGCAGCGGAACCAAGGGGGAGGCTGAAGCTTTCTTT	CASSGTKGEAEAFF
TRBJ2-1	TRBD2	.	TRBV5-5	TGTGCCAGCAGCTTGCTAGCGGGTGAGCAGTTCTTC	CASSLLAGEQFF
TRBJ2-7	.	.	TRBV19	TGTGCCAGTAGCCCTACAGGGTACGGTCACGAGCAGTACTTC	CASSPTGYGHEQYF
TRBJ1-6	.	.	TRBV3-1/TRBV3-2	TGTGCCAGCAGCGGGCAGGGGCAGAGTAATTCACCCCTCCACTTT	CASSGQGQSNSPLHF
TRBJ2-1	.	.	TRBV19	TGTGCCAGTAGTATAGAAGGCAGCGAGCAGTTCTTC	CASSIEGSEQFF
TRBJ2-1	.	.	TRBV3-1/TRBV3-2	TGTGCCAGCAGCCACGGGAGTGGGGCCGGGCAGTTCTTC	CASSHGSGAGQFF
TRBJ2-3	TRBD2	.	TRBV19	TGTGCCGCTTCGGGGACTAGCGGGAGCGCAGATACGCAGTATTTT	CAASGTSGSADTQYF
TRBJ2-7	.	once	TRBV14	TGTGCCAGCAGCCATGGCAGGCCGGCTGGGGGCGAGCAGTACTTC	CASSHGRPAGGEQYF
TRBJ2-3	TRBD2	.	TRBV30	TGTGCCTGGAGTGTAACTAGCGGGAGAACAGATACGCAGTATTTT	CAWSVTSGRTDTQYF
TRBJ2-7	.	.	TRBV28	TGTGCCAGCAGTCAGGGGTCCTACGAGCAGTACTTC	CASSQGSYEQYF
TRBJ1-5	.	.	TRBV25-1	TGTGCCAGCAGTGAATTTGAGGGCAAGGATCAGCCCCAGCATTTT	CASSEFEGKDQPQHF
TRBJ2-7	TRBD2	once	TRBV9	TGTGCCAGCAGCGAGGGACTAGCGGGAGATCTGCCCTACGAGCAGTACTTC	CASSEGLAGDLPYEQYF
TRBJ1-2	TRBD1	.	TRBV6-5	TGTGCCAGCATGGACAGGGGCGGCCTCAACTATGGCTACACCTTC	CASMDRGGLNYGYTF
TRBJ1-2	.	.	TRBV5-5	TGTGCCAGCAGCTTGGTTTCAGACTTAACTTATGGCTACACCTTC	CASSLVSDLTYGYTF
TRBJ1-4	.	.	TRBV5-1	TGCGCCAGCAGCTTCTCCGCCACTACAACTAATGAAAAACTGTTTTTT	CASSFSATTTNEKLFF
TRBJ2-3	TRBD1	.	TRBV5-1	TGCGCCAGCAGCCGGACAGGGGGCGAGGATACGCAGTATTTT	CASSRTGGEDTQYF
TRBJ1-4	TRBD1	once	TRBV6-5	TGTGCCAGCAGGGGTAGACAGGGCACTAATGAAAAACTGTTTTTT	CASRGRQGTNEKLFF